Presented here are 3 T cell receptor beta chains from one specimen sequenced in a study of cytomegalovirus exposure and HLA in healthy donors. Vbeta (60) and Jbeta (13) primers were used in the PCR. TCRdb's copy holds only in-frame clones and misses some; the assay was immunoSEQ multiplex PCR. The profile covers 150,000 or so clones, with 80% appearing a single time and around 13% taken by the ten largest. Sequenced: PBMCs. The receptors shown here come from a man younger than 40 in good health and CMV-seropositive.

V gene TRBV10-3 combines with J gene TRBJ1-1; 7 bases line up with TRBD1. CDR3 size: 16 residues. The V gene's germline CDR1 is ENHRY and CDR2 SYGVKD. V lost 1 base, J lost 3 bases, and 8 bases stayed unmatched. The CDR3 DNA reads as TGTGCCATCAGTGAGTATCGCAGGGGGTCGGACACTGAAGCTTTCTTT. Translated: CAISEYRRGSDTEAFF.

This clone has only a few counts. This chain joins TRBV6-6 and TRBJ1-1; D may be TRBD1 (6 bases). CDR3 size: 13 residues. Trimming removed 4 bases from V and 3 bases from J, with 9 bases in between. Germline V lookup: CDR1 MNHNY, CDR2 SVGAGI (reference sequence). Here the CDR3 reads CASSSQGHTEAFF. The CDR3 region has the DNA TGTGCCAGCAGTTCCCAGGGGCACACTGAAGCTTTCTTT.

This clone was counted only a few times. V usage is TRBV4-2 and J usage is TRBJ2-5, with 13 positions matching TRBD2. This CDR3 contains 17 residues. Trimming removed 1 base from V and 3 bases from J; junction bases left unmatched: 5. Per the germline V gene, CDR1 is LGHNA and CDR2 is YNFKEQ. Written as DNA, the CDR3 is TGTGCCAGCAGCCAAGGAACTAGCGGGAGGGGAGAAGAGACCCAGTACTTC. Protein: CASSQGTSGRGEETQYF.